This passage covers 9 T cell receptor beta chains from one sample sequenced in a study of OX40 agonist ivuxolimab in advanced cancers. Method: immunoSEQ multiplex PCR; TCRdb's copy keeps in-frame clones and lacks some. The sample has approximately 24,000 clones, more than 65% seen once. The sequenced sample was CD4+ or CD8+ T cells sorted from blood, obtained in a trial of the OX40 agonist ivuxolimab. These receptors originate from an adult with an advanced solid tumor such as melanoma, head and neck, liver or kidney cancer.

This clone has a single count. The chain combines TRBV30 with TRBJ1-3; D not certain. V lost 3 bases and J lost 0, with 15 bases in between. This CDR3 is 16 amino acids long. Germline values: CDR1 GTSNPN, CDR2 SVGIG (reference sequence). This CDR3 reads CAWSPRDWDSGNTIYF. The CDR3 coding sequence is TGTGCCTGGAGCCCAAGAGACTGGGACTCTGGAAACACCATATATTTT.

V usage is TRBV15 and J usage is TRBJ1-2, with D perhaps TRBD1 (5 bases). V lost 0 bases, J lost 3 bases, and 14 bases lay in between. Germline lookup yields CDR1 LNHNV and CDR2 YYDKDF (reference sequence). This CDR3 spans 16 amino acids. The CDR3 nucleotides are TGTGCCACCAGCAGAGATCGGGGCGGAACCTACTATGGCTACACCTTC. It is translated as CATSRDRGGTYYGYTF.

CDR3 sequence (DNA): TGTGCCAGCAGCTCCGGAGTGGGGGCTAATGAAAAACTGTTTTTT. Translation gives CASSSGVGANEKLFF. The chain recombines TRBV7-8 with TRBJ1-4; possible D gene TRBD1, 5 bases. Per germline, CDR1 SGHVS and CDR2 FQNEAQ. CDR3 length equals 15 residues. Trimming took 4 bases from V and 3 from J, leaving 12 bases between them.

This clone showed up just once. CDR3 sequence (DNA): TGTGCCAGCAGCTTAGATCTAGGGGGCATGGCCCAGCATTTT. Its translation is CASSLDLGGMAQHF. The V and J genes are TRBV11-2 and TRBJ1-5; 7 positions match TRBD1. The CDR3 is 14 amino acids. Germline V gene lookup returns CDR1 SGHAT and CDR2 FQNNGV. Losses at the gene ends were 0 bases for V and 11 bases for J; bases not matched to a gene: 7. Full variable domain (outside the CDR3, taken from reference TRBV11-2 and TRBJ1-5): EAGVAQSPRYKIIEKRQSVAFWCNPISGHATLYWYQQILGQGPKLLIQFQNNGVVDDSQLPKDRFSAERLKGVDSTLKIQPAKLEDSAVYLCASSLDLGGMAQHFGDGTRLSIL.

This clone was picked up a small number of times. This chain uses TRBV4-3 with TRBJ2-5, with D possibly TRBD1 on 6 matching bases. This CDR3 region has 15 residues. Germline CDR1 LGHNA, CDR2 YSLEER. The V end lost 1 base, the J end lost 2 bases, and 11 bases lay between the germline ends. The CDR3 region is CASSQGTARQETQYF. CDR3 coding DNA: TGCGCCAGCAGCCAAGGGACAGCAAGACAAGAGACCCAGTACTTC.

This chain joins TRBV5-6 and TRBJ1-5, with D maybe TRBD1 (6 bases). Germline assignment: CDR1 SGHDT and CDR2 YYEEEE. The CDR3 loop spans 14 amino acids. Trimming stripped 2 bases from V and 6 bases from J, with 12 bases between. This CDR3 is CASSLPGAGQPQHF. The DNA for the CDR3 is TGTGCCAGCAGCTTACCAGGGGCCGGTCAGCCCCAGCATTTT.

The chain employs TRBV5-1 and TRBJ2-5, with TRBD1 matching over 7 bases. The CDR3 has 15 residues. CDR1 and CDR2 from the germline V gene are SGHRS and YFSETQ. Germline trimming cut 1 base from V and 4 bases from J; bases unmatched to any gene: 7. The CDR3 DNA is TGCGCCAGCAGCTTGCAGACAGGGCAATTAGAGACCCAGTACTTC. It specifies CASSLQTGQLETQYF.

The table lists this clone with a few counts. The chain carries TRBV29-1 and TRBJ2-2; 8 bases agree with TRBD2. This CDR3 has 12 residues. The V segment lost 5 bases and the J segment 7 bases; nucleotides outside the gene matches: 3. Per germline, CDR1 SQVTM and CDR2 ANQGSEA. CDR3 loop: CSVIRGGGELFF. The CDR3, as DNA: TGCAGCGTTATCCGGGGGGGCGGGGAGCTGTTTTTT.

The chain joins TRBV27 to TRBJ2-2; the D gene is possibly TRBD2 (6 bases). V was cut by 1 base and J by 8 bases, with 17 bases left in between. Germline CDR1 is MNHEY and CDR2 is SMNVEV (reference sequence). CDR3 size: 16 residues. The CDR3 is CASSLWAGSRSGELFF. In DNA, the CDR3 is TGTGCCAGCAGTTTATGGGCGGGGTCGAGGTCGGGGGAGCTGTTTTTT.